The rows below give T cell receptor beta chains drawn from one sample of a study of cytomegalovirus exposure and HLA in healthy donors. Only in-frame clones appear in the TCRdb table, and some are missing; sequencing was by immunoSEQ multiplex PCR. The data contain 180,000 or so clones, roughly 80% of them singletons. The sample consisted of PBMCs. These receptors were taken from a man in his forties in good health and CMV-seronegative. CDR3s include the opening cysteine and the closing phenylalanine or tryptophan. D genes are given only for firm matches. Part of the rows lack a size; the others show once, few, many or a class for expanded clones.

NA	15	NA	TRBV7-8	TRBJ2-5	CASSLESGAWETQYF	TGTGCCAGCAGCTTAGAGTCAGGGGCGTGGGAGACCCAGTACTTC
NA	14	once	TRBV6-5	TRBJ2-1	CASSPGLTYNEQFF	TGTGCCAGCAGCCCGGGACTCACCTACAATGAGCAGTTCTTC
NA	14	NA	TRBV11-1	TRBJ1-2	CASSPDRRNYGYTF	TGTGCCAGCAGCCCGGACAGACGAAACTATGGCTACACCTTC
NA	14	NA	TRBV2	TRBJ2-1	CASSREASYNEQFF	TGTGCCAGCAGCCGGGAAGCCTCCTACAATGAGCAGTTCTTC
TRBD1	15	NA	TRBV18	TRBJ2-7	CASSPPGTGSGEQYF	TGTGCCAGCTCACCTCCCGGGACAGGGTCAGGGGAGCAGTACTTC
NA	13	NA	TRBV4-3	TRBJ1-2	CASSQAGLYGYTF	TGCGCCAGCAGCCAAGCAGGGCTTTATGGCTACACCTTC
TRBD1	14	few	TRBV18	TRBJ2-5	CASSLRDRPLTQYF	TGTGCCAGCTCACTCCGGGACAGACCTTTAACCCAGTACTTC
TRBD1	14	NA	TRBV7-2	TRBJ2-7	CASSLRDRGSEQYF	TGTGCCAGCAGCTTACGGGACAGGGGGTCCGAGCAGTACTTC
TRBD1	15	NA	TRBV6-6	TRBJ1-4	CASSYGGTGREKLFF	TGTGCCAGCAGCTACGGCGGGACAGGAAGGGAAAAACTGTTTTTT
TRBD1	16	NA	TRBV6-1	TRBJ2-3	CASSADRRGQTDTQYF	TGTGCCAGCAGTGCCGATCGCAGGGGGCAAACAGATACGCAGTATTTT
NA	14	NA	TRBV27	TRBJ1-5	CASSNSRSNQPQHF	TGTGCCAGCAGTAACAGTAGGAGCAATCAGCCCCAGCATTTT
TRBD1	14	few	TRBV5-1	TRBJ2-3	CARFQQGGPDTQYF	TGCGCCAGATTCCAACAGGGGGGCCCAGATACGCAGTATTTT
TRBD2	15	NA	TRBV5-4	TRBJ2-3	CASRVESGRIDTQYF	TGTGCCAGCAGGGTCGAAAGCGGGAGGATAGATACGCAGTATTTT
NA	14	NA	TRBV13	TRBJ1-2	CASSFRQTNYGYTF	TGTGCCAGCAGCTTCAGACAGACTAACTATGGCTACACCTTC
NA	12	NA	TRBV28	TRBJ2-7	CASTGDLVPQYF	TGTGCCAGCACGGGAGACCTTGTCCCGCAGTACTTC
NA	14	NA	TRBV2	TRBJ2-3	CASSESANTDTQYF	TGTGCCAGCAGTGAGTCCGCGAACACAGATACGCAGTATTTT
TRBD2	14	few	TRBV7-2	TRBJ2-7	CASSLAGLAHEQYF	TGTGCCAGCAGCTTAGCGGGACTAGCCCACGAGCAGTACTTC
TRBD1	14	NA	TRBV15	TRBJ1-2	CATSRDDREGGYTF	TGTGCCACCAGCAGAGACGACAGGGAAGGGGGCTACACCTTC
NA	12	few	TRBV6-8	TRBJ2-1	CASSYCPGEQFF	TGTGCCAGCAGTTACTGCCCGGGGGAGCAGTTCTTC
TRBD1	15	NA	TRBV7-2	TRBJ1-2	CASSLVNRGKDGYTF	TGTGCCAGCAGCTTAGTTAACAGGGGGAAGGATGGCTACACCTTC
NA	14	few	TRBV11-2	TRBJ1-1	CASSLVAGLTEAFF	TGTGCCAGCAGCTTAGTTGCAGGGTTGACTGAAGCTTTCTTT
NA	13	NA	TRBV29-1	TRBJ2-7	CSVRGGLIAEQYF	TGCAGCGTTAGGGGGGGGCTGATAGCCGAGCAGTACTTC
NA	15	NA	TRBV6-1	TRBJ1-2	CASSERPDSYYGYTF	TGTGCCAGCAGTGAAAGGCCGGACTCTTACTATGGCTACACCTTC
TRBD1	15	NA	TRBV11-2	TRBJ2-1	CASNLGQGPYNEQFF	TGTGCCAGCAACTTGGGACAGGGGCCCTACAATGAGCAGTTCTTC
TRBD1	14	NA	TRBV7-9	TRBJ2-7	CASSPGQGFYEQYF	TGTGCCAGCAGTCCGGGACAGGGGTTCTACGAGCAGTATTTC
TRBD2	19	NA	TRBV4-3	TRBJ2-6	CASSQDSTSGPSGANVLTF	TGCGCCAGCAGCCAAGATTCGACTAGCGGACCCTCTGGGGCCAACGTCCTGACTTTC
NA	14	NA	TRBV6-6	TRBJ1-5	CASSYGSVNQPQHF	TGTGCCAGCAGTTACGGTTCAGTTAATCAGCCCCAGCATTTT
TRBD1	13	NA	TRBV5-1	TRBJ2-1	CASSSGQGDEQFF	TGCGCCAGCAGCTCGGGACAGGGCGATGAGCAGTTCTTC
NA	16	few	TRBV5-5	TRBJ1-1	CASSPPQQGIGTEAFF	TGTGCCAGCAGCCCGCCTCAACAGGGAATAGGCACTGAAGCTTTCTTT
TRBD2	15	few	TRBV11-3	TRBJ2-7	CASSLRLARFTEQYF	TGTGCCAGCAGCTTAAGACTAGCGAGGTTCACCGAGCAGTACTTC
TRBD1	15	NA	TRBV5-6	TRBJ2-7	CASSPDRGISYEQYF	TGTGCCAGCAGCCCCGACAGGGGGATCTCCTACGAGCAGTACTTC
TRBD1	15	NA	TRBV28	TRBJ2-7	CASSPGPGQAYEQYF	TGTGCCAGCAGTCCAGGTCCGGGACAGGCTTACGAGCAGTACTTC
TRBD2	15	NA	TRBV4-1	TRBJ2-1	CASSHRGTSVDEQFF	TGCGCCAGCAGCCATCGCGGGACTAGCGTCGATGAGCAGTTCTTC
NA	16	NA	TRBV7-3	TRBJ2-2	CASSSQPTSSPGELFF	TGTGCCAGCAGCTCCCAGCCAACTAGTTCCCCCGGGGAGCTGTTTTTT
NA	11	NA	TRBV29-1	TRBJ2-1	CSVRRTNEQFF	TGCAGCGTTCGGAGAACCAATGAGCAGTTCTTC
TRBD1	17	NA	TRBV5-1	TRBJ1-2	CASSARTGGAFLEGYTF	TGCGCCAGCAGCGCGAGGACAGGGGGCGCCTTCCTGGAGGGCTACACCTTC
TRBD1	16	NA	TRBV4-3	TRBJ1-2	CASSQPGTGGTRGYTF	TGCGCCAGCAGCCAACCCGGGACAGGGGGGACCCGGGGCTACACCTTC
TRBD1	14	NA	TRBV6-1	TRBJ1-2	CASSTRDRVHGYTF	TGTGCCAGCTCGACCCGGGACAGGGTGCATGGCTACACCTTC
NA	17	NA	TRBV5-1	TRBJ2-5	CASSPNLRRPVQETQYF	TGCGCCAGCAGCCCGAATCTCAGGCGACCAGTCCAAGAGACCCAGTACTTC
NA	19	NA	TRBV9	TRBJ1-3	CASSATPGQKFLSGNTIYF	TGTGCCAGCAGCGCGACGCCGGGACAAAAATTTCTCTCTGGAAACACCATATATTTT
TRBD1	15	NA	TRBV5-5	TRBJ2-3	CASSLPGQSTDTQYF	TGTGCCAGCAGCTTACCGGGACAGTCCACAGATACGCAGTATTTT
NA	12	NA	TRBV29-1	TRBJ2-2	CSGSTNTGELFF	TGCAGCGGCTCTACGAACACCGGGGAGCTGTTTTTT
NA	12	few	TRBV6-1	TRBJ2-7	CASSQSGPEQYF	TGTGCCAGCAGCCAGAGCGGGCCCGAGCAGTACTTC
NA	13	NA	TRBV6-1	TRBJ2-7	CASSLLGKYEQYF	TGTGCCAGCAGTTTACTAGGCAAATACGAGCAGTACTTC
NA	12	NA	TRBV28	TRBJ2-7	CASSAGAYEQYF	TGTGCCAGCAGTGCAGGGGCCTACGAGCAGTACTTC
NA	16	NA	TRBV4-1	TRBJ1-1	CASSQEKRGGDTEAFF	TGCGCCAGCAGCCAAGAAAAGAGGGGGGGAGACACTGAAGCTTTCTTT
TRBD1	17	few	TRBV10-3	TRBJ2-1	CAIRGAIDRGNYNEQFF	TGTGCCATCAGGGGAGCTATCGACAGGGGCAACTACAATGAGCAGTTCTTC
TRBD2	23	NA	TRBV2	TRBJ2-1	CASRGGFVFSGLAGGRSYNEQFF	TGTGCCAGCAGGGGGGGGTTCGTGTTCTCGGGACTAGCGGGAGGACGCTCCTACAATGAGCAGTTCTTC
TRBD1	14	NA	TRBV7-9	TRBJ1-2	CASSTPGQGYGYTF	TGTGCCAGCAGTACTCCTGGACAGGGTTATGGCTACACCTTC
NA	12	once	TRBV6-5	TRBJ1-4	CASRPDWGKLFF	TGTGCCAGCAGACCGGACTGGGGAAAACTGTTTTTT
NA	15	NA	TRBV6-4	TRBJ1-5	CARGGRGGCNQPQHF	TGTGCCAGGGGAGGGAGGGGAGGTTGCAATCAGCCCCAGCATTTT
TRBD2	16	NA	TRBV19	TRBJ2-2	CASSQAGGSNTGELFF	TGTGCCAGTAGCCAAGCGGGGGGTTCGAACACCGGGGAGCTGTTTTTT
TRBD2	17	few	TRBV7-8	TRBJ2-7	CASSLSWSSGGSNEQYF	TGTGCCAGCAGCTTAAGTTGGTCTAGCGGGGGAAGTAACGAGCAGTACTTC